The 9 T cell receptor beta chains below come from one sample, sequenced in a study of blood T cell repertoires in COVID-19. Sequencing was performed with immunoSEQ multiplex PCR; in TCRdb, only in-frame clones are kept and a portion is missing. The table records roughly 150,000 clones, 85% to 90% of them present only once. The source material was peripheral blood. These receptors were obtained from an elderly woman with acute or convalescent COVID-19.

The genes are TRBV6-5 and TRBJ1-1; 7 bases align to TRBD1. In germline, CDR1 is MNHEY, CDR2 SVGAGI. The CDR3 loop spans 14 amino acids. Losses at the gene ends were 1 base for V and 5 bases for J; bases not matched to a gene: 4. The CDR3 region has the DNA TGTGCCAGCAGTTACTTGACAGGGTCTACTGAAGCTTTCTTT. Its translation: CASSYLTGSTEAFF.

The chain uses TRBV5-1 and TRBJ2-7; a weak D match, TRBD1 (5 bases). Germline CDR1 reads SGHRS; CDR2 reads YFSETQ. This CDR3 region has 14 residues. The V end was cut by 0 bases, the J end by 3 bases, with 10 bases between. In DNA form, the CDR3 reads TGCGCCAGCAGCTTGGCGGGCCAGGGCTACGAGCAGTACTTC. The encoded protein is CASSLAGQGYEQYF.

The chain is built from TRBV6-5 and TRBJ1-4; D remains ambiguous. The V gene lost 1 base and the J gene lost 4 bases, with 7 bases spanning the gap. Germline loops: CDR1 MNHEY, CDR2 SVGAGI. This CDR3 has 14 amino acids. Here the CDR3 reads CASSYFRGNEKLFF. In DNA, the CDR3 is TGTGCCAGCAGTTACTTCCGGGGTAATGAAAAACTGTTTTTT.

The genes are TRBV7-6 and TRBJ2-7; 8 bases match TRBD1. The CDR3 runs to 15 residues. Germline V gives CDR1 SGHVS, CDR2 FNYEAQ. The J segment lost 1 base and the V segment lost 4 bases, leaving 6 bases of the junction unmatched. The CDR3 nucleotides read TGTGCCAGCAGCTCGACAGGGGATCCATCCTACGAGCAGTACTTC. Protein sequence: CASSSTGDPSYEQYF.

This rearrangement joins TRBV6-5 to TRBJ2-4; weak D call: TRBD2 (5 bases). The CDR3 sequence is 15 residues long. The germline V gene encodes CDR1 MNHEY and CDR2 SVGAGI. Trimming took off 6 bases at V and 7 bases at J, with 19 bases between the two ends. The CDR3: CASSPFSTSDNIQYF. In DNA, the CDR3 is TGTGCCAGCAGCCCCTTCTCTACTAGTGACAACATTCAGTACTTC.

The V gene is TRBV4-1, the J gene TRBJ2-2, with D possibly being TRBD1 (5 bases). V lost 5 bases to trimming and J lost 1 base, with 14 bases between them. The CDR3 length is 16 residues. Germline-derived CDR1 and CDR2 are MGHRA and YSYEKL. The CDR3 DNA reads TGCGCCAGCAGCGCGTTTAACCAGGGGAACACCGGGGAGCTGTTTTTT. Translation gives CASSAFNQGNTGELFF.

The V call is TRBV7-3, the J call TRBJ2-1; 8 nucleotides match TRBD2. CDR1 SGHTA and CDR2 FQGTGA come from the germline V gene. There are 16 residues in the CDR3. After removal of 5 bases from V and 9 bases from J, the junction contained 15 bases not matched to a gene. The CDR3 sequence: CASSPHDGGGRSEQFF. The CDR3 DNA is TGTGCCAGCAGCCCACACGATGGCGGGGGGCGGAGTGAGCAGTTCTTC.

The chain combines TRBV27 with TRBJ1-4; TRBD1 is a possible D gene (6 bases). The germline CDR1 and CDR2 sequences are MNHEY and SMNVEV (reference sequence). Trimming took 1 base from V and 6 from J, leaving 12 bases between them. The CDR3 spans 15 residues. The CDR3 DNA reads TGTGCCAGCAGTTTATTTGGGGGCCGTGATGAAAAACTGTTTTTT. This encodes CASSLFGGRDEKLFF.

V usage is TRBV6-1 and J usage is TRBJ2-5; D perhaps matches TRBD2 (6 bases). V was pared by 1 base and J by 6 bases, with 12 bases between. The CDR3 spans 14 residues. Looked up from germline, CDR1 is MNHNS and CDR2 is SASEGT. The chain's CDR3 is CASSEDRGMKTQYF. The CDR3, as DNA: TGTGCCAGCAGTGAAGATCGGGGGATGAAGACCCAGTACTTC.